The following is a TCR beta chain sequence with its context. Antigen: not known. The sample comes from a study of shared clonotypes between healthy human individuals. Study-level findings and limits: Around 5% of naive CD4 clonotypes were common to a handful of donors.

Data came from immunoSEQ multiplex PCR; TCRdb stores just in-frame clones and leaves some out. The sample consists of about 2.4 million clones, approximately 94% of them appearing once. V shed 3 bases and J 1 base; nucleotides not matched to a gene: 9. CDR3 length equals 18 residues. The germline CDR1 and CDR2 sequences are LGHNA and YNFKEQ. This TCR was sampled from a man in his late teens or twenties in good health. Some clones in this sample may be carry-over from other donors' samples. The chain carries TRBV4-2 and TRBJ2-6, with 7 bases lining up with TRBD1. Sequences were obtained from naive CD4+ T cells from PBMCs. The subset is: CD45RA+ positively selected. CDR3 DNA: TGTGCCAGCAGCCAGACAGGGTCCTTGGAGTCTGGGGCCAACGTCCTGACTTTC. This gives the protein CASSQTGSLESGANVLTF.